This T cell receptor (beta chain) was obtained from a study of cytomegalovirus exposure and HLA in healthy donors (dated by TCRdb to between 2016 and 2019). About the investigation overall: An earlier analysis of roughly 500 of the donors reported about 250 Gb of sequence data and around 110 million unique TCR beta sequences from roughly 200 million T cells. An early release that covered around 590 HLA-typed donors contained about 300 gigabases of sequencing data and tens of millions of unique TCR sequences. Among the roughly 370 genotyped donors, around 81% belonged to the genetic ancestry cluster associated with self-reported Caucasian donors. The study was designed to test whether signatures of past pathogen exposure could be identified by cataloging public T cell receptors. Using immunosequencing, the study profiled T cell repertoires from 666 subjects and related those repertoires to cytomegalovirus serostatus. In addition to the first cohort of approximately 650 subjects, a separate validation cohort of approximately 130 different subjects was used. To predict cytomegalovirus infection status, the study combined high-throughput TCR immunosequencing, statistical association of individual TCRs with disease status, and machine learning. To study patterns of TCR occurrence, a later analysis re-analyzed previously published TCR beta repertoires from 600 to 750 donors and added high-resolution HLA genotyping. Rather than drawing on any new phenotypic data, the later analysis identified candidate immune exposures from TCR beta sequences and the way those sequences occurred across donors. An earlier analysis of some 500 of the donors applied high-throughput TCR beta sequencing to assess whether each TCR beta V gene segment acted as functional or pseudogenic. Donor age, sex, ethnicity and CMV serostatus were collected together with the repertoire data. In a later genetic analysis, genome-wide SNP genotypes for about three fifths of the 666 donors were used, and that subset was treated as a discovery cohort. All discovery cohort repertoires had been generated using a single sequencing platform. Class I and class II HLA loci were covered by the typing at four-digit resolution. The number of typed donors differed by locus: roughly 620-640 for A, B, C, DRB1 and DQB1; 522 for DQA1; some 590 for DPA1; and 400 to 480 for DPB1. Roughly 5 DR-DQ haplotypes were handled as single units for association and clustering, since linkage in the cohort was strong. Among some 410 genotyped donors of the cohort, an average of around 240,000 unique TCR beta nucleotide sequences were sequenced per donor, about a sixth of them non-productive.

Comments on this clone: Its cognate antigen has yet to be identified. Per-base quality was not reported, and no clone a single base away is much larger than it.

Study-wide conclusions, independent of this receptor: In a later analysis, HLA-associated TCR beta chains were found to be more clonally expanded and to have lower generation probabilities than equally common non-associated chains. Several of the top co-occurrence clusters appeared to be linked to parvovirus B19, influenza, CMV and Epstein-Barr virus, according to a later analysis. A few of the identified cytomegalovirus-associated TCR beta chains were confirmed in vitro to be specific for cytomegalovirus antigens. Specific HLA alleles were associated with around 18,000 TCR beta sequences at a false discovery rate of 0.05 in a later analysis. While some public TCRs were present in many individuals, most TCR sequences turned up only very rarely across donors. The 87-base-pair reads could not distinguish some IMGT-functional V segments, including TRBV6-2 and TRBV6-3, so those segments were excluded. According to a later genetic analysis, donors in an Asian-associated ancestry cluster had fewer N-insertions in productive TCRs than the roughly 700-donor mean. The cohort was sequenced for TCR beta chains only, and without alpha or paired-chain data the features that could be detected were limited. Most CMV-associated TCR beta chains appeared to be HLA-restricted in a later analysis, and the HLA associations seemed to be driven largely by CMV exposure. An earlier analysis of approximately 600 of the donors showed that most TCR beta V segments appeared in productive rearrangements either about 87% or about 30% of the time, which broadly matched IMGT annotations. Sequencing depth was assumed to be roughly uniform across donors in the presence/absence analyses, though that assumption may not hold. Immune exposure information for the cohort was limited to CMV serostatus. Linkage disequilibrium might explain the correlated functional status among segregating V segments, but an unknown experimental factor could not be ruled out. The study gave a list of about 150 TCR beta chains associated with cytomegalovirus. In a later analysis, the rate of TCR association differed among HLA loci, with DRB1 alleles having the most associated TCRs and HLA-C alleles having the fewest. The classifier was reported to diagnose cytomegalovirus status with high specificity and sensitivity in both the original cohort and the validation cohort. A further reported finding was that TCR beta sequences accurately predicted the HLA-A and HLA-B alleles for most subjects in the first cohort. Because counts were too low, roughly 16 rarely observed V segments, including chromosome 9 orphons, were excluded from the earlier analysis of some 540 of the donors. Because HLA typing was unavailable for some donors at each locus, only the typed subset was used in association tests. Assigning TCR associations to individual alleles was difficult when HLA alleles, especially DR and DQ, strongly co-occurred. In a later genetic analysis, a missense DCLRE1C variant was associated with V-gene and J-gene trimming of TCR beta chains, and the association was replicated in an independent cohort. The authors suggested that the approach could potentially be extended to other disease states and immunological phenotypes. A cluster of highly shared sequence variants was judged likely to be a technical artifact of the sequencing pipeline.

The cohort was made up of several hundred healthy bone marrow donors. Cohort members were all nominally healthy when sampled, although unrecorded immune exposures were likely present. The donor was CMV seronegative and was included in the group of a few hundred seronegative cohort members. A peripheral blood sample was collected from each donor, and TCR beta sequencing was performed on peripheral blood mononuclear cells. The Qiagen DNeasy Blood Extraction Kit was used to extract genomic DNA from the blood cell samples. Libraries were constructed by the immunoSEQ multiplex PCR assay. For the multiplex PCR, a mixture combining 60 forward primers for TCR Vbeta segments and 13 reverse primers for TCR Jbeta segments was used. The CDR3 region of rearranged TCR beta genes was amplified from genomic DNA by a multiplex PCR assay. The Illumina HiSeq System was used to sequence the amplified TCR beta libraries as 87-base-pair reads. The original methods were these. Across the 600 to 700 repertoires, a later analysis counted 80 million or so unique TCR beta chains, roughly 11 million of which were shared by at least two donors. To remove PCR and sequencing errors, raw reads were error-corrected and collapsed into unique sequences using a nearest-neighbor algorithm that merged closely related sequences. To assign V, D and J gene segments, CDR3 sequences were aligned to IMGT reference sequences. For a sequence to be retained, at least a six-nucleotide match to both a V gene segment and a J gene segment was required. Rearrangements were classified as productive when the CDR3 lacked stop codons and remained in frame with V and J, and all other rearrangements were classified as non-productive. Following IMGT convention, CDR3 was defined as the stretch from the second conserved V-encoded cysteine up to the conserved J-encoded phenylalanine. Sequences without an unambiguous match to a single V gene segment were excluded from the earlier analysis of 450 to 750 of the donors. In an earlier analysis of about 590 of the donors, a V segment was called functional when productive rearrangements were above 56.7%, and segregating when the standard deviation between donors exceeded 5%. A statistical classification framework was built to diagnose cytomegalovirus status from the catalog of TCR beta chain sequences. In a later analysis, V and J genes were assigned by comparing TCR nucleotide sequences against IMGT/GENE-DB human TR gene sequences. The TCRdist pipeline was used in a later analysis to assign CDR3 sequences and most-parsimonious VDJ recombination scenarios. In a later analysis, each TCR beta chain was defined by its CDR3 amino acid sequence together with its V-gene family, and reads lacking a unique V-gene family were excluded. In a later analysis, approximately 640 highly shared, low-generation-probability nucleotide sequences were removed to address suspected cross-contamination and a sequencing artifact. For each public chain, a later analysis derived a clonal expansion index from normalized ranks of inferred template counts within each repertoire. A later analysis computed generation probabilities with a VDJ recombination model fitted to out-of-frame rearrangements, and checked the results against IGoR. A later analysis scored TCR-TCR, TCR-HLA and TCR-CMV co-occurrence with hypergeometric tests, applying a repertoire-size bias correction to TCR pairs. False discovery rates were estimated in a later analysis by permuting HLA or CMV assignments 20 times. In a later analysis, co-occurring TCRs were grouped using DBSCAN, and TCRdist sequence similarity was added for clustering within HLA-allele-positive subsets. Repertoires with fewer than 30,000 or more than 120,000 public chains, plus five repertoires with anomalous nucleotide sharing, were excluded from co-occurrence clustering. TCRdb stores this immuneACCESS table with in-frame sequences only. Part of the clones is absent; in the studies checked, under half of the shortfall reflects unresolved V genes, and no reason is known for the rest. V and J calls and clone size are those listed in that table; D and trimming were worked out from the DNA. The table for this sample lists fewer than 150,000 clones; around 75% of them were counted only once. Jointly, the top ten make up about 1.3% of the sample.

The CDR1 and CDR2 encoded by the germline V gene are MRHNA and SNTAGT. V loses 0 bases, J loses 0 bases, and the germline ends lie 11 bases apart. Taken from cysteine to phenylalanine, the CDR3 has 17 residues. Only the CDR3 DNA stays, 51 bases, in frame from base 1. The clonotype was recovered from a female donor in good health and CMV-seronegative. Recombination joined TRBV6-4 with TRBJ2-2, with a weak D call of TRBD1 (6 bases match). The sample was PBMCs. The CDR3 loop reads CASSDSPAGANTGELFF. The DNA is TGTGCCAGCAGTGACTCCCCGGCAGGGGCGAACACCGGGGAGCTGTTTTTT.